This TCR beta chain was profiled in a study of T-cell memory formation after mild COVID-19. Across the whole study: Among the donors, TCR clusters were largely specific to each donor.

MiXCR, run by TCRdb on the 5' RACE reads, gives a single entry per CDR3 protein. This sample has some 300,000 distinct CDR3 sequences; approximately 22% occur once, and the top ten carry 21%. This clonotype was seen only a few times. Its specificity is unknown. CDR1 is SGDLS and CDR2 is YYNGEE in the germline V gene. The CDR3 runs to 13 residues. V lost 3 bases to trimming and J lost 2 bases, with 7 bases between them. Overall study results and limits: The study found contracting CD4+ clones mainly in CM and EM and contracting CD8+ clones in EMRA. A subset of responding clones appeared in pre-infection memory, suggesting cross-reactive memory joined.

The source of this sequence is a man in his late teens or twenties who had mild COVID-19 (a few samples of this study predate the infection). Cell type and time point are not known. Material for sequencing was PBMCs or a T cell subset sorted from them (not recorded which). J is TRBJ2-3 and V is TRBV9; unclear D gene. CDR3 region: CASSGGNTDTQYF. In nucleotides, the CDR3 is TGTGCCAGCAGCGGGGGAAACACAGATACGCAGTATTTT.